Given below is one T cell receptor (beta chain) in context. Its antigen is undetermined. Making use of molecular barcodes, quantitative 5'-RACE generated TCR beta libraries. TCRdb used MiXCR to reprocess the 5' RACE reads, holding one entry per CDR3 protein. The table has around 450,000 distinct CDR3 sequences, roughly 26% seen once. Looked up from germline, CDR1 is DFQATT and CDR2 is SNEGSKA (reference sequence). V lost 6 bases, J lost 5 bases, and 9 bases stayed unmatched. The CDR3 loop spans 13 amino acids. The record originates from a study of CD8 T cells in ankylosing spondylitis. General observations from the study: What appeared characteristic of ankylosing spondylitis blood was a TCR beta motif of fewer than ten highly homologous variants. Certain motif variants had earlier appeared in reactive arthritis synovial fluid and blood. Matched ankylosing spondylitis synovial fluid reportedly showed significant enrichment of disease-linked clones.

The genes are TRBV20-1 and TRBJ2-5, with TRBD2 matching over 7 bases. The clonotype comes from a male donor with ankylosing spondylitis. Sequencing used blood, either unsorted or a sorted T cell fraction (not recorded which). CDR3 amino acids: CSAAAGAEETQYF. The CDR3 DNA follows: TGCAGTGCGGCGGCGGGAGCGGAGGAGACCCAGTACTTC.